The sequence of this TCR beta chain was determined in a study of blood T cell repertoires in COVID-19. Study-wide context: PBMCs, B-cell-depleted T cells, or T cells provided the cDNA or gDNA that made up the material.

Profiled with immunoSEQ multiplex PCR; TCRdb holds only in-frame clones, not every one. The sample shows approximately 180,000 clones, 75% to 90% of them seen only once. CDR1 is MDHEN and CDR2 is SYDVKM in the germline V gene. The CDR3 contains 17 residues. J lost 1 base, V lost 4 bases, and 10 bases had no gene match. Allocation to cohorts depended on clinical history reported by the participants. The rearrangement uses TRBV28 and TRBJ1-5, with 7 positions matching TRBD1. Sequences were obtained from PBMCs or T cells enriched from blood (not recorded which). The receptor was isolated from a man aged 40-50 years who had recovered from COVID-19. The CDR3 sequence: CASSWPRQGGSNQPQHF. CDR3 bases: TGTGCCAGCAGTTGGCCTAGACAGGGCGGGAGCAATCAGCCCCAGCATTTT.